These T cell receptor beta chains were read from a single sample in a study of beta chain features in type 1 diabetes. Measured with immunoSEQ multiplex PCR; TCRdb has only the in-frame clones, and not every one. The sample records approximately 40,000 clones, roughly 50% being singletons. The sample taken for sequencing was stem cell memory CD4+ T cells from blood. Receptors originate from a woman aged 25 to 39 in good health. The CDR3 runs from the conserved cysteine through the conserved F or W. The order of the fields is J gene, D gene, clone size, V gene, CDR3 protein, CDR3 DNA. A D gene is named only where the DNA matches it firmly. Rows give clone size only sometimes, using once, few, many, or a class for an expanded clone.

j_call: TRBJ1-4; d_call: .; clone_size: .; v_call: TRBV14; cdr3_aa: CASSQDRYRGEKLFF; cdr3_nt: TGTGCCAGCAGCCAAGACAGATACCGGGGTGAAAAACTGTTTTTT
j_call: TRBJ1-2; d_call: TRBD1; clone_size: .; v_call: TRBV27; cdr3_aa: CASSLSDRAKAYGYTF; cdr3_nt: TGTGCCAGCAGTTTATCGGACAGGGCGAAAGCCTATGGCTACACCTTC
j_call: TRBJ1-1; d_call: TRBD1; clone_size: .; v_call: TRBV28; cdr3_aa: CASSSPDRAQAFF; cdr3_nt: TGTGCCAGCAGTTCGCCTGACAGGGCCCAAGCTTTCTTT
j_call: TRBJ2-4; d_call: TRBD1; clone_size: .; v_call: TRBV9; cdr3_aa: CASSVGSTGGKNIQYF; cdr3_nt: TGTGCCAGCAGCGTGGGGTCAACAGGGGGCAAAAACATTCAGTACTTC
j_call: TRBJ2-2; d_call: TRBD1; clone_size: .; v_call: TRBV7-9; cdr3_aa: CASSLLGTVRMGELFF; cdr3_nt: TGTGCCAGCAGCTTACTGGGGACAGTACGGATGGGCGAGCTGTTTTTT
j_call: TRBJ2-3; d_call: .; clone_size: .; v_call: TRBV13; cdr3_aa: CASSWRGATDTQYF; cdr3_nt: TGTGCCAGCAGCTGGCGCGGGGCCACAGATACGCAGTATTTT
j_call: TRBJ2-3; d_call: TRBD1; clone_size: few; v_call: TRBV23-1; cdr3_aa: CASSQSGGTGGGCGTTDTQYF; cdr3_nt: TGCGCCAGCAGTCAATCGGGCGGGACAGGGGGCGGTTGCGGGACCACAGATACGCAGTATTTT
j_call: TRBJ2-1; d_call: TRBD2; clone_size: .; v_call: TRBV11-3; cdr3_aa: CASSLAGAGYNEQFF; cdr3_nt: TGTGCCAGCAGTCTAGCGGGAGCGGGCTACAATGAGCAGTTCTTC
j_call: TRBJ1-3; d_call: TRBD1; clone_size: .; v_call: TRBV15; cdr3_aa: CATRSGGDSDTIYF; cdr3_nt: TGTGCCACCAGGAGTGGAGGGGACAGTGACACCATATATTTT
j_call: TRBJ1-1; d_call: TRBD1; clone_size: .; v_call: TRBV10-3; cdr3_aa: CAISGGTVIEAFF; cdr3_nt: TGTGCCATCAGTGGCGGGACAGTCATTGAAGCTTTCTTT
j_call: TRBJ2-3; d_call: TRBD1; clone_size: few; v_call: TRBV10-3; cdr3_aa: CAISERQGGGTDTQYF; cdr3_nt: TGTGCCATCAGTGAGCGACAGGGTGGGGGCACAGATACGCAGTATTTT
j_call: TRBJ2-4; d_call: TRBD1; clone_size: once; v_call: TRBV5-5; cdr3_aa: CASSQTGGGNIQYF; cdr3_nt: TGTGCCAGCAGCCAAACAGGGGGCGGGAACATTCAGTACTTC
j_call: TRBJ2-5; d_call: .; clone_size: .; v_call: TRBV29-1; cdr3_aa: CSVIGDTVFETQYF; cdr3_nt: TGCAGCGTCATCGGGGACACGGTATTCGAGACCCAGTACTTC
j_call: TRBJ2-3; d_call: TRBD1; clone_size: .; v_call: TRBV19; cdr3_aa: CASTQGDLTDTQYF; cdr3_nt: TGTGCCAGTACTCAGGGGGATCTCACAGATACGCAGTATTTT
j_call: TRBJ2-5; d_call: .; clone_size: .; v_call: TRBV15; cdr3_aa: CATSRDLTSETQYF; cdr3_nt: TGTGCCACCAGCAGAGATCTTACTAGCGAGACCCAGTACTTC
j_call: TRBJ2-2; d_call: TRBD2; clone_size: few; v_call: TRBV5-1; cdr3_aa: CASSLVAGVNTGELFF; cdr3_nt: TGCGCCAGCAGCTTGGTTGCGGGAGTAAACACCGGGGAGCTGTTTTTT
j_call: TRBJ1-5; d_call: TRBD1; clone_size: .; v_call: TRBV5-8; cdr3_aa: CASSPGTGGLPQHF; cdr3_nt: TGTGCCAGCAGCCCCGGGACAGGGGGGCTGCCCCAGCATTTT